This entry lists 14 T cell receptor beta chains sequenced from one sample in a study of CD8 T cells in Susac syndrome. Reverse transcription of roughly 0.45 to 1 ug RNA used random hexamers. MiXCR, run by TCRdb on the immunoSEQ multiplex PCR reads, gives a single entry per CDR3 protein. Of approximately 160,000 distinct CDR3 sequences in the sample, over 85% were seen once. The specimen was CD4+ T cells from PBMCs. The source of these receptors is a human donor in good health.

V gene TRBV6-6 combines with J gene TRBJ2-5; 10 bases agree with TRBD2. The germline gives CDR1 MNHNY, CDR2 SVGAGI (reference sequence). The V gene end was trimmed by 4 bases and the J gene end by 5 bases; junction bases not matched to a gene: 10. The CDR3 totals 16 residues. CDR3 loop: CASSSTKRGGKETQYF. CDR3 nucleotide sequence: TGTGCCAGCAGTTCCACCAAGCGGGGGGGCAAGGAGACCCAGTACTTC.

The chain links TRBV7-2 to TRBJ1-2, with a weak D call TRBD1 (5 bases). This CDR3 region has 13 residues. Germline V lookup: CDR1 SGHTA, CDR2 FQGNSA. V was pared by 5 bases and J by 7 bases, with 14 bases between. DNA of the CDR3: TGTGCCAGCAGCCCCGTGGGACCTTTTGGCTACACCTTC. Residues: CASSPVGPFGYTF.

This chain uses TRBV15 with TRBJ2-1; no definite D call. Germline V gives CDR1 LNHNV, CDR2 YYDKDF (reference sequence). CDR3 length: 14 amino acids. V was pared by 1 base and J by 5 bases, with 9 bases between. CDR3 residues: CATSRGIRDNEQFF. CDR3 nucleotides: TGTGCCACCAGCAGAGGAATACGCGACAATGAGCAGTTCTTC.

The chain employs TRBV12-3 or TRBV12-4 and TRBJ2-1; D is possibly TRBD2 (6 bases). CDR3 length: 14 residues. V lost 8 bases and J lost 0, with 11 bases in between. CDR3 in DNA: TGTGCCAGCCATAGCGGAAGCTCCTACAATGAGCAGTTCTTC. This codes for CASHSGSSYNEQFF.

The CDR3 protein is CASSLVQANTDTQYF. CDR3 sequence (DNA): TGCGCCAGCAGCTTGGTACAGGCGAACACAGATACGCAGTATTTT. The chain uses TRBV5-1 and TRBJ2-3; tentative D call: TRBD1 (5 bases). The CDR3 is 15 residues long. The germline gives CDR1 SGHRS, CDR2 YFSETQ. V lost 0 bases, J lost 2 bases, and 10 bases lay in between.

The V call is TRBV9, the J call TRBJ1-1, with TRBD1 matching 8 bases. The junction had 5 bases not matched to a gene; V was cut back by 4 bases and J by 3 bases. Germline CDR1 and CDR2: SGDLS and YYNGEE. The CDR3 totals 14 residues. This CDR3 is CASSITGGDTEAFF. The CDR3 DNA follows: TGTGCCAGCAGCATCACAGGGGGTGACACTGAAGCTTTCTTT.

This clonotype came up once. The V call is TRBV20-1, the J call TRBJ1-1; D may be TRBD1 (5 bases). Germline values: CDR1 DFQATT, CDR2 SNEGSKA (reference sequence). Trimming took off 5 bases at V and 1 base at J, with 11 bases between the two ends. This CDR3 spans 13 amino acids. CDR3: CSAGGPTNTEAFF. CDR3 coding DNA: TGCAGTGCTGGGGGACCGACGAACACTGAAGCTTTCTTT.

The CDR3 sequence: CSVPAGDTQYF. The CDR3 coding sequence is TGCAGCGTCCCTGCGGGGGATACGCAGTATTTT. The J gene is TRBJ2-3, the V gene TRBV29-1; D is perhaps TRBD2 (6 bases). Germline CDR1 reads SQVTM; CDR2 reads ANQGSEA. V shed 6 bases and J shed 6 bases, with 10 bases lying between them. The CDR3 consists of 11 residues.

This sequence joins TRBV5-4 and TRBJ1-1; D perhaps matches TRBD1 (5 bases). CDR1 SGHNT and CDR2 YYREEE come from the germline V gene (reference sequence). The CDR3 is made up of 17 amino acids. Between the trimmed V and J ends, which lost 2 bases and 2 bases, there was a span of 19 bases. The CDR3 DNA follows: TGTGCCAGCAGCTTAAGGGTTCGAGGGGCTCGCAACACTGAAGCTTTCTTT. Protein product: CASSLRVRGARNTEAFF.

CDR3 coding DNA: TGCGCCAGCAGCTTGCCAGGTATTAATTCACCCCTCCACTTT. This encodes CASSLPGINSPLHF. The rearrangement uses TRBV5-1 and TRBJ1-6; no clear D. The V end lost 1 base, the J end lost 6 bases, and 8 bases lay between the germline ends. This CDR3 comprises 14 residues. Germline assignment: CDR1 SGHRS and CDR2 YFSETQ.

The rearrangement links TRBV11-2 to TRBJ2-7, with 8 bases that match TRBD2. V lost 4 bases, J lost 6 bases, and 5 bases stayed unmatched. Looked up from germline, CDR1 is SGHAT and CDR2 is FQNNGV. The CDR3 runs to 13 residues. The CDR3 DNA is TGTGCCAGCAGCTCCACTAGCGGTATCGAGCAGTACTTC. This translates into CASSSTSGIEQYF.

In nucleotides, the CDR3 is TGTGCCAGCAGTGTCTACGGAAACACTGAAGCTTTCTTT. It is translated as CASSVYGNTEAFF. The chain carries TRBV2 and TRBJ1-1; D gene ambiguous. This CDR3 is 13 amino acids long. V lost 4 bases to trimming and J lost 2 bases, with 8 bases between them. Germline V gives CDR1 SNHLY, CDR2 FYNNEI.

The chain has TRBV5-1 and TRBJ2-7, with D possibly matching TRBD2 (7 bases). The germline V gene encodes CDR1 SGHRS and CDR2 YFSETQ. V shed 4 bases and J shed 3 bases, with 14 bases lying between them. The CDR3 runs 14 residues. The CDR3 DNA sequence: TGCGCCAGCAGCCGTGAGGGGGGGTTCTACGAGCAGTACTTC. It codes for CASSREGGFYEQYF. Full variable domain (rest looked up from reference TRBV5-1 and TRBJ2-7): KAGVTQTPRYLIKTRGQQVTLSCSPISGHRSVSWYQQTPGQGLQFLFEYFSETQRNKGNFPGRFSGRQFSNSRSEMNVSTLELGDSALYLCASSREGGFYEQYFGPGTRLTVT.

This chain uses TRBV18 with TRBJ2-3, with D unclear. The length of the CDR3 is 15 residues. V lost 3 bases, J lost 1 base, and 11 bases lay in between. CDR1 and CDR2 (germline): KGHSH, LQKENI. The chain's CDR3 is CASSPGGVGTDTQYF. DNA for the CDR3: TGTGCCAGCTCACCCGGTGGCGTGGGCACAGATACGCAGTATTTT.